This T cell receptor (beta chain) was obtained from a study of T cell changes during pregnancy in multiple sclerosis. The CDR3 is made up of 16 amino acids. V was pared by 2 bases and J by 0 bases, with 11 bases between. Germline V gives CDR1 SGHDN, CDR2 FVKESK. Assay used: immunoSEQ multiplex PCR; TCRdb lists only in-frame clones, some missing. The profile shows 75,000 to 95,000 clones, around 92% of them singletons. Only a few counts were recorded for this clone. The sequence derives from a female donor with multiple sclerosis, enrolled in a pregnancy study. The sample here was peripheral blood, taken after pregnancy. The genes are TRBV14 and TRBJ1-3; D remains ambiguous. As DNA, the CDR3 is TGTGCCAGCAGCCAACTCAGGTCGTACTCTGGAAACACCATATATTTT. Translation: CASSQLRSYSGNTIYF.